The 26 T cell receptor beta chains reported below all come from one sample, sequenced in a study of blood T cell repertoires in COVID-19. Generated by immunoSEQ multiplex PCR, the TCRdb table keeps only in-frame clones and is missing some. The sample carries roughly 200,000 clones, 88% recorded once. The source material was peripheral blood. The receptor source for this set is a man between 18 and 29 years old with active or convalescent COVID-19.

J is TRBJ1-2 and V is TRBV27; 7 positions match TRBD1. Germline V gene lookup returns CDR1 MNHEY and CDR2 SMNVEV (reference sequence). V lost 4 bases to trimming and J lost 1 base; unmatched junction nucleotides: 6. The CDR3 is made up of 15 amino acids. CDR3 nucleotide sequence: TGTGCCAGCAGTTACAGGGGAAGTTATAACTATGGCTACACCTTC. It encodes CASSYRGSYNYGYTF.

The V and J genes are TRBV5-1 and TRBJ2-2; 7 positions agree with TRBD1. V was pared by 6 bases and J by 8 bases, with 10 bases of the junction left unmatched. CDR1 is SGHRS and CDR2 is YFSETQ in the germline V gene. The length of the CDR3 is 14 residues. CDR3 amino acids: CASTPTGASGELFF. DNA of the CDR3: TGCGCCAGCACCCCAACAGGGGCAAGTGGGGAGCTGTTTTTT. The full variable domain, completed using reference TRBV5-1 and TRBJ2-2, is KAGVTQTPRYLIKTRGQQVTLSCSPISGHRSVSWYQQTPGQGLQFLFEYFSETQRNKGNFPGRFSGRQFSNSRSEMNVSTLELGDSALYLCASTPTGASGELFFGEGSRLTVL.

V and J are TRBV28 and TRBJ2-7, with 8 bases lining up with TRBD1. The germline V gene has CDR1 MDHEN and CDR2 SYDVKM. Trimming removed 3 bases from V and 2 bases from J; junction bases left unmatched: 3. The CDR3 consists of 14 residues. The CDR3: CASSFSQGAYEQYF. The CDR3 DNA follows: TGTGCCAGCAGTTTCTCACAGGGGGCCTACGAGCAGTACTTC.

The chain uses TRBV29-1 and TRBJ2-7; the D is unclear. The CDR3 contains 11 residues. Germline CDR1 and CDR2: SQVTM and ANQGSEA. With 6 bases removed from V and 3 bases from J, the gap between germline ends came to 9 bases. The CDR3 coding sequence is TGCAGCGTGGGCCCCTACTACGAGCAGTACTTC. Protein: CSVGPYYEQYF.

This clone appeared a single time. V gene TRBV19 combines with J gene TRBJ1-3; TRBD1 is a possible D gene (5 bases). This CDR3 spans 15 amino acids. V was pared by 5 bases and J by 0 bases, with 11 bases between. CDR1 and CDR2 from the germline V gene are LNHDA and SQIVND (reference sequence). CDR3 coding DNA: TGTGCCAGTAGTCAACAGGCAACCTCTGGAAACACCATATATTTT. It specifies CASSQQATSGNTIYF.

The V call is TRBV7-2, the J call TRBJ1-1, with D perhaps matching TRBD1 (6 bases). The CDR3 loop spans 15 amino acids. The ends were cut back, 5 bases at V and 4 bases at J, with 17 bases in the middle. Looked up from germline, CDR1 is SGHTA and CDR2 is FQGNSA. The CDR3 DNA follows: TGTGCCAGCAGCGCAGCAATAACAGGGCGCACTGAAGCTTTCTTT. It translates to CASSAAITGRTEAFF.

This chain joins TRBV3-1 (or the pseudogene TRBV3-2) and TRBJ2-1; TRBD2 agrees at 8 bases. Losses at the gene ends were 3 bases for V and 7 bases for J; bases not matched to a gene: 11. This CDR3 is 16 amino acids long. Germline CDR1 and CDR2: LGHDT and YNNKEL (reference sequence). CDR3 sequence reads: CASSQPGTSGRNEQFF. DNA for the CDR3: TGTGCCAGCAGCCAGCCGGGCACTAGCGGAAGGAATGAGCAGTTCTTC.

The V gene is TRBV27, the J gene TRBJ2-1; TRBD2 aligns across 10 bases. Germline assignment: CDR1 MNHEY and CDR2 SMNVEV (reference sequence). This CDR3 spans 16 amino acids. Germline trimming cut 1 base from V and 9 bases from J; bases unmatched to any gene: 9. CDR3 residues: CASSLYPASGSGEQFF. The CDR3 region has the DNA TGTGCCAGCAGTTTATATCCCGCTAGCGGGAGCGGTGAGCAGTTCTTC.

The rearrangement uses TRBV29-1 and TRBJ2-2; the D gene is possibly TRBD2 (5 bases). Trimming pared 7 bases from V and 9 bases from J, leaving 18 bases between. This CDR3 has 13 residues. The germline V gene encodes CDR1 SQVTM and CDR2 ANQGSEA. CDR3 region: CSAAGSFRRELFF. CDR3 bases: TGCAGCGCTGCTGGGAGCTTTCGCCGGGAGCTGTTTTTT.

This clone was seen only once. The chain combines TRBV14 with TRBJ2-7; 13 bases line up with TRBD2. Germline V gives CDR1 SGHDN, CDR2 FVKESK. After removal of 4 bases from V and 4 bases from J, the junction contained 4 bases not matched to a gene. This CDR3 region has 15 residues. The CDR3: CASSLGTSGAYEQYF. As DNA, the CDR3 is TGTGCCAGCAGCCTTGGGACTAGCGGGGCTTACGAGCAGTACTTC.

The chain combines TRBV4-1 with TRBJ1-2, with D maybe TRBD1 (5 bases). Germline V gene lookup returns CDR1 MGHRA and CDR2 YSYEKL. V shed 3 bases and J shed 4 bases, with 12 bases lying between them. This CDR3 has 14 residues. Here the CDR3 reads CASSQGSGGYGYTF. CDR3 coding DNA: TGCGCCAGCAGCCAGGGGAGCGGGGGCTATGGCTACACCTTC.

The J gene is TRBJ2-7, the V gene TRBV7-9, with 7 nucleotides matching TRBD1. Per the germline V gene, CDR1 is SEHNR and CDR2 is FQNEAQ (reference sequence). Germline trimming cut 5 bases from V and 5 bases from J; bases unmatched to any gene: 9. The CDR3 has 14 residues. This chain's CDR3 is CASSVDRVVDEQYF. Here the CDR3 DNA reads TGTGCCAGCAGCGTCGACAGGGTGGTCGACGAGCAGTACTTC.

The chain combines TRBV5-1 with TRBJ2-1, with 14 bases identical to TRBD2. With 4 bases clipped from V and 0 bases from J, the junction kept 9 bases outside the gene matches. This CDR3 has 19 amino acids. CDR1 SGHRS and CDR2 YFSETQ come from the germline V gene. The CDR3 region is CASSPTGTSGSSSYNEQFF. The CDR3 nucleotides are TGCGCCAGCAGCCCAACCGGGACTAGCGGGAGTAGCTCCTACAATGAGCAGTTCTTC.

The rearrangement joins TRBV10-3 to TRBJ1-1, with D perhaps matching TRBD1 (6 bases). Germline V CDR1 and CDR2: ENHRY, SYGVKD. The CDR3 spans 15 residues. With 0 bases removed from V and 5 bases from J, the gap between germline ends came to 13 bases. The CDR3: CAISESHGDNTEAFF. The CDR3 DNA is TGTGCCATCAGTGAGTCCCACGGGGACAATACTGAAGCTTTCTTT.

This rearrangement joins TRBV19 to TRBJ1-5; D might be TRBD1 (6 bases). V lost 7 bases, J lost 6 bases, and 16 bases lay in between. The germline V gene has CDR1 LNHDA and CDR2 SQIVND (reference sequence). This CDR3 spans 14 amino acids. Written as DNA, the CDR3 is TGTGCCAGTACCTCGAGGGGGGGGCGTCAGCCCCAGCATTTT. It translates to CASTSRGGRQPQHF.

The chain is built from TRBV19 and TRBJ2-7; possibly TRBD2 for D (5 bases). Trimming took off 4 bases at V and 3 bases at J, with 16 bases between the two ends. The CDR3 sequence is 15 residues long. The V gene's germline CDR1 is LNHDA and CDR2 SQIVND (reference sequence). CDR3 sequence (DNA): TGTGCCAGTAGTACCGCTCTGGCAGGAGGCTACGAGCAGTACTTC. Translation gives CASSTALAGGYEQYF.

The chain uses TRBV12-3 or TRBV12-4 and TRBJ1-2; a weak D match, TRBD1 (5 bases). V was clipped by 5 bases and J by 7 bases, with 5 bases between them. This CDR3 has 10 amino acids. The CDR3 region is CASSGAGYTF. CDR3 in DNA: TGTGCCAGCAGTGGGGCTGGCTACACCTTC.

This clone was counted at least ten times. This rearrangement joins TRBV28 to TRBJ1-5; D is perhaps TRBD1 (5 bases). The CDR3 has 15 residues. The V gene's germline CDR1 is MDHEN and CDR2 SYDVKM. V lost 11 bases to trimming and J lost 0 bases, with 17 bases between them. CDR3 amino acids: CASTVYRNSNQPQHF. CDR3 nucleotide sequence: TGTGCCTCGACAGTATATAGGAATAGCAATCAGCCCCAGCATTTT.

This clone was detected only once. The chain uses TRBV10-3 and TRBJ2-3, with D hard to call. Germline CDR1 reads ENHRY; CDR2 reads SYGVKD. V lost 10 bases and J lost 4, with 9 bases in between. This CDR3 region has 11 residues. The CDR3 protein is CATQMADTQYF. The CDR3 coding sequence is TGTGCCACACAGATGGCAGATACGCAGTATTTT.

On this clone: The junction and the germline gene differ at one end; a read error may be behind it. The genes are TRBV7-7 and TRBJ2-7, with 7 bases fitting TRBD1. CDR1 is SSHAT and CDR2 is FNYEAQ in the germline V gene (reference sequence). The CDR3 totals 13 residues. This CDR3 reads CASSSGTDYEQYF. CDR3 in DNA: TGTGCTAGCAGCTCGGGGACAGACTACGAGCAGTACTTC. The complete variable domain, with remaining parts taken from reference TRBV7-7 and TRBJ2-7, reads GAGVSQSPRYKVTKRGQDVTLRCDPISSHATLYWYQQALGQGPEFLTYFNYEAQPDKSGLPSDRFSAERPEGSISTLTIQRTEQRDSAMYRCASSSGTDYEQYFGPGTRLTVT.

V and J are TRBV4-2 and TRBJ1-5; possible D gene TRBD1, 5 bases. The V gene lost 0 bases and the J gene lost 0 bases, with 6 bases spanning the gap. The CDR3 sequence is 15 residues long. Germline V gives CDR1 LGHNA, CDR2 YNFKEQ. Here the CDR3 DNA reads TGTGCCAGCAGCCAAGACAGGGTTAGCAATCAGCCCCAGCATTTT. Translation: CASSQDRVSNQPQHF.

The chain links TRBV27 to TRBJ1-1; the D gene is possibly TRBD1 (5 bases). Germline CDR1 and CDR2: MNHEY and SMNVEV (reference sequence). The CDR3 contains 15 residues. The V gene lost 3 bases and the J gene lost 6 bases, with 17 bases spanning the gap. This CDR3 reads CASSFRAGLIAEAFF. The DNA for the CDR3 is TGTGCCAGCAGTTTTCGGGCAGGGCTTATCGCTGAAGCTTTCTTT.

This chain connects TRBV7-2 to TRBJ1-5; weak D call: TRBD1 (5 bases). Germline CDR1 SGHTA, CDR2 FQGNSA. This CDR3 is 16 amino acids long. Trimming left V 0 bases short and J 7 bases short, with 16 bases between. The CDR3 DNA sequence: TGTGCCAGCAGCTTAGCAGGGAGGGGCACAGGCCAGCCCCAGCATTTT. It specifies CASSLAGRGTGQPQHF.

CDR3 in amino acids: CASSHRPGQGLHNEQFF. In DNA form, the CDR3 reads TGTGCCAGCTCACATAGACCGGGACAGGGTTTGCACAATGAGCAGTTCTTC. V usage is TRBV18 and J usage is TRBJ2-1; TRBD1 matches at 9 bases. Germline V gene sequence: CDR1 KGHSH, CDR2 LQKENI. The junction had 12 bases not matched to a gene; V was cut back by 4 bases and J by 5 bases. This CDR3 comprises 17 residues.

V gene TRBV27 combines with J gene TRBJ1-6; no firm D call. The CDR3 runs 13 residues. Trimming shortened V by 2 bases and J by 9 bases, and 8 bases separated the two germline ends. Looked up from germline, CDR1 is MNHEY and CDR2 is SMNVEV (reference sequence). The DNA for the CDR3 is TGTGCCAGCAGTTTAAGCACGGTTTCACCCCTCCACTTT. Its protein product is CASSLSTVSPLHF.

The genes are TRBV14 and TRBJ2-2, with D possibly matching TRBD1 (5 bases). Germline V lookup: CDR1 SGHDN, CDR2 FVKESK. Deletions cut 3 bases from V and 2 bases from J, with 13 bases between. This CDR3 is 16 amino acids long. CDR3 DNA: TGTGCCAGCAGCCACAGCAACAGGCATAACACCGGGGAGCTGTTTTTT. This codes for CASSHSNRHNTGELFF.